This T cell receptor (beta chain) was observed in a study of cytomegalovirus exposure and HLA in healthy donors. This CDR3 comprises 16 residues. From germline, CDR1 is KGHSH and CDR2 LQKENI. Concerning this clone itself: An end of the junction does not agree with germline; a read error may underlie this.

The PCR made use of 60 Vbeta and 13 Jbeta primers. Assay: immunoSEQ multiplex PCR; the TCRdb copy retains only in-frame clones and omits some. The table includes around 64,000 clones, about nine tenths detected once. The source is a woman under 40 in good health and CMV-seronegative. The chain couples TRBV18 to TRBJ1-2; no clear D gene. Sequenced sample: PBMCs. The CDR3 coding sequence is TGTGCCAGCTCCCTTCCCGTAGTGACTAGTGCCTATGGCTACCCCTTC. Translated: CASSLPVVTSAYGYPF.